This TCR beta chain derives from a study of cytomegalovirus exposure and HLA in healthy donors. Germline trimming cut 0 bases from V and 15 bases from J; bases unmatched to any gene: 8. The germline CDR1 and CDR2 sequences are SGDLS and YYNGEE. The CDR3 is 13 amino acids. In the case of this clone: Its antigen is not identified.

General study findings and limits: Reports showed the classifier diagnosing cytomegalovirus status with high specificity and sensitivity. Cytomegalovirus-associated status was assigned to 150 to 200 TCR beta chains. It was likely that a cluster of highly shared sequence variants was a sequencing artifact. Most CMV-associated TCR beta chains were later found to appear HLA-restricted.

It was with 60 Vbeta and 13 Jbeta primers that the PCR ran. Some clones are missing from TCRdb's copy, which holds only in-frame ones; the method was immunoSEQ multiplex PCR. The sample lists about 110,000 clones; roughly 72% were seen once. Specimen: PBMCs. The origin of this receptor is a woman in her forties in good health and CMV-seropositive. The chain uses TRBV9 and TRBJ2-1; 8 positions match TRBD2. The CDR3 protein is CASSVASGGPGFF. The CDR3 DNA reads as TGTGCCAGCAGCGTAGCTTCGGGAGGGCCCGGGTTCTTC. Using reference TRBV9 and TRBJ2-1 for the parts outside the CDR3, the full variable domain is DSGVTQTPKHLITATGQRVTLRCSPRSGDLSVYWYQQSLDQGLQFLIQYYNGEERAKGNILERFSAQQFPDLHSELNLSSLELGDSALYFCASSVASGGPGFFGPGTRLTVL.